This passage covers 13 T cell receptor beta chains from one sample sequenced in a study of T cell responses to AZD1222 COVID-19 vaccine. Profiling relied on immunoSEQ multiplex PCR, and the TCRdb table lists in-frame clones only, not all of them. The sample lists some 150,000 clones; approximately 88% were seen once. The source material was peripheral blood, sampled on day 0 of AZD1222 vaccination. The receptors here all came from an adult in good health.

The CDR3 region is CASSQTPTANYGYTF. Written as DNA, the CDR3 is TGCGCCAGCAGTCAAACCCCGACAGCCAACTATGGCTACACCTTC. The rearrangement joins TRBV5-1 to TRBJ1-2; a possible D gene is TRBD1 (5 bases). Germline CDR1 and CDR2: SGHRS and YFSETQ. Trimming left V 5 bases short and J 2 bases short, with 16 bases between. The CDR3 length is 15 residues.

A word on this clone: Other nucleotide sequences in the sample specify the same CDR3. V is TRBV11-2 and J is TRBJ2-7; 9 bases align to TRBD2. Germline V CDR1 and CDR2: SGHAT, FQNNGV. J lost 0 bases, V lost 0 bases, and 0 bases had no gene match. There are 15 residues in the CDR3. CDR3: CASSLERGGSYEQYF. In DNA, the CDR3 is TGTGCCAGCAGCTTAGAGCGGGGGGGCTCCTACGAGCAGTACTTC.

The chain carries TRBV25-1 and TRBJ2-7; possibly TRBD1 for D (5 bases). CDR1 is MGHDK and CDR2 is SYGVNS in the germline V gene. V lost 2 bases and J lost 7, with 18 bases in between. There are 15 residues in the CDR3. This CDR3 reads CASSENRGPKGEQYF. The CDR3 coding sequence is TGTGCCAGCAGTGAAAATCGCGGACCAAAGGGGGAGCAGTACTTC.

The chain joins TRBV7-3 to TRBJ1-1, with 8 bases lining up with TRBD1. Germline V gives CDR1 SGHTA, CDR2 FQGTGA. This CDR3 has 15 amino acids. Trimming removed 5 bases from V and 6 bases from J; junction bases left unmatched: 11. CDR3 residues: CASSPGQGSLPEAFF. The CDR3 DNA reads TGTGCCAGCAGCCCCGGACAGGGATCTCTACCTGAAGCTTTCTTT. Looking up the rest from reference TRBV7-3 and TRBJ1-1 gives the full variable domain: GAGVSQTPSNKVTEKGKYVELRCDPISGHTALYWYRQSLGQGPEFLIYFQGTGAADDSGLPNDRFFAVRPEGSVSTLKIQRTERGDSAVYLCASSPGQGSLPEAFFGQGTRLTVV.

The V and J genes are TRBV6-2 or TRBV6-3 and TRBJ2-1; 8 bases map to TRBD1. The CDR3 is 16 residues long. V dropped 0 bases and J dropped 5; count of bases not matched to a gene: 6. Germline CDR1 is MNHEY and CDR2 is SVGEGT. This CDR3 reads CASSYSGQGRHNEQFF. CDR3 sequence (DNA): TGTGCCAGCAGTTACTCTGGACAGGGTCGCCACAATGAGCAGTTCTTC.

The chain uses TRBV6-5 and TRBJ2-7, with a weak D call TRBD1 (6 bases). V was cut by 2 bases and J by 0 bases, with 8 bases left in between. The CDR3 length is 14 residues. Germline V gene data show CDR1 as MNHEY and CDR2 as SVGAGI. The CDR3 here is CASSYARGSYEQYF. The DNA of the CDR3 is TGTGCCAGCAGTTACGCCAGGGGCTCCTACGAGCAGTACTTC.

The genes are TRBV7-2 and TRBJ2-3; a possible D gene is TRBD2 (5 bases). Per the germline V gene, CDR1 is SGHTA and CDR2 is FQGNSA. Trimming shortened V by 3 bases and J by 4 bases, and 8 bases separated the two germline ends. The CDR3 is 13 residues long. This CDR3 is CASSLSEADTQYF. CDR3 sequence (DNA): TGTGCCAGCAGCTTGTCGGAGGCAGATACGCAGTATTTT.

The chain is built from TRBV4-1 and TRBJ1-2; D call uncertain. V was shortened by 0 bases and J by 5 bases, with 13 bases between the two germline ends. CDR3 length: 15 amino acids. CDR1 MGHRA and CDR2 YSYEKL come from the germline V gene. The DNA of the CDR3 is TGCGCCAGCAGCCAAGATCTACCGAAACCGTATGGCTACACCTTC. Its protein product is CASSQDLPKPYGYTF.

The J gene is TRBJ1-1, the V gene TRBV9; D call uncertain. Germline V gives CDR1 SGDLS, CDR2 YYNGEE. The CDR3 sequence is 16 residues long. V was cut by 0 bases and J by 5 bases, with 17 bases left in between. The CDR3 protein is CASSVAPGNRGTEAFF. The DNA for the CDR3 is TGTGCCAGCAGCGTAGCCCCCGGGAATAGAGGAACTGAAGCTTTCTTT.

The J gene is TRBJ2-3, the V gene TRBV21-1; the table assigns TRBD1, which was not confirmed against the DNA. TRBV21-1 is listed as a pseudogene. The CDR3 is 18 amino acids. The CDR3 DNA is TGTGCCAGCAGCATTCTCCGAGAAAGACAGGGCATCACAGATACGCAGTATTTT. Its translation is CASSILRERQGITDTQYF.

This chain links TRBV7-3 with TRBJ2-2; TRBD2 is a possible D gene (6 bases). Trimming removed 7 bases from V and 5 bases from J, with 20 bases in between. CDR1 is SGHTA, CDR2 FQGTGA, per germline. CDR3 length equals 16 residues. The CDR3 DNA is TGTGCCAGCACCGACATCTCGCGGGGTGAGACCGGGGAGCTGTTTTTT. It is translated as CASTDISRGETGELFF.

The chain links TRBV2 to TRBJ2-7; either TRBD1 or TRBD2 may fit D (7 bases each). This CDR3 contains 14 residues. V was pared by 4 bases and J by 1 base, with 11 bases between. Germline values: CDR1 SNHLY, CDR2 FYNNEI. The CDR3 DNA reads TGTGCCAGCAGTGGACAGGGAGGGTCCTACGAGCAGTACTTC. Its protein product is CASSGQGGSYEQYF.

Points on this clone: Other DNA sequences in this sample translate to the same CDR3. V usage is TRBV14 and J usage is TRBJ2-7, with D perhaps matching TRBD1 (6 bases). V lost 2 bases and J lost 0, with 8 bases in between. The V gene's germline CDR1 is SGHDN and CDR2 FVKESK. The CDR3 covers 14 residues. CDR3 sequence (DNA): TGTGCCAGCAGCCAAAGGACAGTCTCCTACGAGCAGTACTTC. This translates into CASSQRTVSYEQYF.